The 32 T cell receptor beta chains below all came from one sample that was sequenced in a study of memory CD4+ T cells and cytomegalovirus serostatus. Single viable CD3+CD4+CD8-CD45RO+ cells were sorted as the memory CD4+ T cells. TCRdb's copy holds only in-frame clones and misses some; the assay was immunoSEQ multiplex PCR. The sample includes about 50,000 clones, around 80% seen only once; the top ten take approximately 0.78%. Material for sequencing was memory CD4+ T cells from blood. These receptors originate from an adult in good health and CMV-seronegative.

The V and J genes are TRBV7-8 and TRBJ1-6, with 8 bases fitting TRBD1. There are 18 residues in the CDR3. CDR1 is SGHVS and CDR2 is FQNEAQ in the germline V gene. Trimming at V came to 2 bases and at J to 7 bases, leaving 13 bases not matched to a gene. The DNA for the CDR3 is TGTGCCAGCAGCTTACTCTTCCGGGACAGGATCGACAATTCACCCCTCCACTTT. It encodes CASSLLFRDRIDNSPLHF. Full variable domain (remainder filled in from reference TRBV7-8 and TRBJ1-6): GAGVSQSPRYKVAKRGQDVALRCDPISGHVSLFWYQQALGQGPEFLTYFQNEAQLDKSGLPSDRFFAERPEGSVSTLKIQRTQQEDSAVYLCASSLLFRDRIDNSPLHFGNGTRLTVT.

This clone was recorded a few times. This chain links TRBV6-1 with TRBJ2-5; TRBD1 matches 9 bases. The CDR3 has 15 residues. Trimming removed 6 bases from V and 2 bases from J; junction bases left unmatched: 7. Germline assignment: CDR1 MNHNS and CDR2 SASEGT. In nucleotides, the CDR3 is TGTGCCAGCAGAAGGGACAGGGTGAGGCAAGAGACCCAGTACTTC. Translating it yields CASRRDRVRQETQYF.

The chain is built from TRBV7-2 and TRBJ1-2, with TRBD1 as a possible D gene (5 bases). CDR3 length: 13 residues. Per the germline V gene, CDR1 is SGHTA and CDR2 is FQGNSA. Trimming removed 1 base from V and 2 bases from J, with 5 bases in between. The CDR3 loop reads CASSLGQNYGYTF. In DNA, the CDR3 is TGTGCCAGCAGCTTAGGACAGAACTATGGCTACACCTTC.

The chain recombines TRBV9 with TRBJ2-2; 7 nucleotides align to TRBD2. The germline V gene has CDR1 SGDLS and CDR2 YYNGEE. The CDR3 has 15 residues. V shed 3 bases and J 6 bases; nucleotides not matched to a gene: 8. The CDR3 loop reads CASSGGTTGAGELFF. The CDR3 DNA sequence: TGTGCCAGCAGCGGAGGGACTACTGGGGCCGGGGAGCTGTTTTTT.

The chain links TRBV6-5 to TRBJ1-1; D remains unclear. Germline V gene lookup returns CDR1 MNHEY and CDR2 SVGAGI. This CDR3 is 14 amino acids long. With 4 bases removed from V and 5 bases from J, the gap between germline ends came to 14 bases. The DNA for the CDR3 is TGTGCCAGCAGTTTCACTCGAGCCACGACTGAAGCTTTCTTT. It yields the protein CASSFTRATTEAFF.

The chain joins TRBV9 to TRBJ2-7; 11 bases are shared with TRBD1. In germline, CDR1 is SGDLS, CDR2 YYNGEE. V dropped 0 bases and J dropped 4; count of bases not matched to a gene: 6. This CDR3 comprises 16 residues. The CDR3 spells CASSVGLGQGEYEQYF. The CDR3 bases are TGTGCCAGCAGCGTAGGGTTGGGACAGGGGGAATACGAGCAGTACTTC.

This clone was seen just once. The chain employs TRBV2 and TRBJ2-2; the match to TRBD2 covers 12 bases. Germline V gene sequence: CDR1 SNHLY, CDR2 FYNNEI. The CDR3 has 15 amino acids. V lost 7 bases to trimming and J lost 5 bases; unmatched junction nucleotides: 5. The CDR3 region is CASKGTSGGTGELFF. DNA of the CDR3: TGTGCCAGCAAGGGAACTAGCGGGGGGACCGGGGAGCTGTTTTTT.

This clone was counted once. This chain connects TRBV27 to TRBJ2-7; 10 nucleotides align to TRBD1. V shed 6 bases, J shed 7 bases, and the junction held 18 bases outside the gene matches. CDR1 is MNHEY, CDR2 SMNVEV, per germline (reference sequence). The CDR3 extends over 17 amino acids. The DNA for the CDR3 is TGTGCCAGCAGGGGTGGACAGGGGGGCCTAACGGGAGTAGAGCAGTACTTC. Its translation: CASRGGQGGLTGVEQYF.

The chain joins TRBV19 to TRBJ1-2, with 8 positions matching TRBD1. The CDR3 is 13 amino acids. The V gene end was trimmed by 6 bases and the J gene end by 7 bases; junction bases not matched to a gene: 7. Germline loops: CDR1 LNHDA, CDR2 SQIVND (reference sequence). The DNA of the CDR3 is TGTGCCAGTAGGCATTCAGGGGGCACTGGCTACACCTTC. This sequence encodes CASRHSGGTGYTF.

The chain links TRBV2 to TRBJ1-1; D is uncertain. Trimming pared 2 bases from V and 7 bases from J, leaving 8 bases between. Germline CDR1 reads SNHLY; CDR2 reads FYNNEI. The CDR3 spans 12 residues. CDR3 in amino acids: CASSELSLEAFF. For the CDR3, the DNA is TGTGCCAGCAGTGAACTCAGCCTTGAAGCTTTCTTT.

The sample holds one count of this clone. The gene calls are TRBV12-1 and TRBJ2-7; the DNA was not used to check the table's D call, TRBD2. TRBV12-1 is a known pseudogene. This CDR3 is built from 12 residues. Here the CDR3 DNA reads TGTGCCAGCAGGGACTACTCCTACGAGCAGTACTTC. Translated: CASRDYSYEQYF.

This clone was found once. The chain uses TRBV7-9 and TRBJ1-2; a weak D match, TRBD1 (5 bases). The V end lost 1 base, the J end lost 7 bases, and 13 bases lay between the germline ends. The CDR3 is made up of 14 amino acids. The V gene's germline CDR1 is SEHNR and CDR2 FQNEAQ (reference sequence). This CDR3 reads CASSLEGVIRGYTF. The CDR3 DNA reads as TGTGCCAGCAGCTTAGAAGGGGTGATTCGTGGCTACACCTTC. The complete variable domain, with remaining parts taken from reference TRBV7-9 and TRBJ1-2, reads DTGVSQNPRHKITKRGQNVTFRCDPISEHNRLYWYRQTLGQGPEFLTYFQNEAQLEKSRLLSDRFSAERPKGSFSTLEIQRTEQGDSAMYLCASSLEGVIRGYTFGSGTRLTVV.

This rearrangement joins TRBV4-1 to TRBJ1-6; D is possibly TRBD1 (5 bases). The germline gives CDR1 MGHRA, CDR2 YSYEKL. V dropped 4 bases and J dropped 5 bases, with 18 bases sitting between them. CDR3 length: 17 amino acids. The CDR3 DNA reads TGCGCCAGCAGCCTCCGAGGTGGGGACGGTGATAATTCACCCCTCCACTTT. It is translated as CASSLRGGDGDNSPLHF.

The J gene is TRBJ1-1, the V gene TRBV5-6; 10 nucleotides align to TRBD1. The CDR3 has 13 amino acids. Germline V gene sequence: CDR1 SGHDT, CDR2 YYEEEE. With V trimmed by 3 bases and J by 4 bases, 0 bases remained unmatched. The CDR3 is CASSWTGGTEAFF. In nucleotides, the CDR3 is TGTGCCAGCAGCTGGACAGGGGGCACTGAAGCTTTCTTT.

V is TRBV7-9 and J is TRBJ1-1, with D possibly TRBD1 on 6 matching bases. The CDR3 extends over 13 amino acids. Trimming removed 2 bases from V and 7 bases from J, with 11 bases in between. The germline V gene has CDR1 SEHNR and CDR2 FQNEAQ (reference sequence). CDR3 DNA: TGTGCCAGCAGCTTAAGGGGGGAGAGTGAAGCTTTCTTT. Its protein product is CASSLRGESEAFF. Together with reference TRBV7-9 and TRBJ1-1, the CDR3 gives the full variable domain: DTGVSQNPRHKITKRGQNVTFRCDPISEHNRLYWYRQTLGQGPEFLTYFQNEAQLEKSRLLSDRFSAERPKGSFSTLEIQRTEQGDSAMYLCASSLRGESEAFFGQGTRLTVV.

V usage is TRBV7-9 and J usage is TRBJ2-1; TRBD2 agrees at 7 bases. The CDR3 is 15 amino acids. The germline CDR1 and CDR2 sequences are SEHNR and FQNEAQ (reference sequence). The trim removed 3 bases at V and 1 base at J, leaving 3 bases unmatched. CDR3 DNA sequence: TGTGCCAGCAGCTTGCTAGCGGCTTCCTACAATGAGCAGTTCTTC. Translating it yields CASSLLAASYNEQFF.

The chain recombines TRBV18 with TRBJ2-4, with D possibly TRBD1 on 5 matching bases. Germline CDR1 reads KGHSH; CDR2 reads LQKENI. This CDR3 spans 14 amino acids. V lost 3 bases to trimming and J lost 3 bases, with 9 bases between them. CDR3 DNA sequence: TGTGCCAGCTCACCGGGGCTGGACAAAAACATTCAGTACTTC. This codes for CASSPGLDKNIQYF.

This sequence joins TRBV4-2 and TRBJ1-2; D gene ambiguous. CDR3 size: 17 residues. Germline V gene lookup returns CDR1 LGHNA and CDR2 YNFKEQ. V was pared by 1 base and J by 8 bases, with 23 bases between. Here the CDR3 DNA reads TGTGCCAGCAGCCAAGTGGAGAGGAGTTTTCAGATAGGGGGCTACACCTTC. It codes for CASSQVERSFQIGGYTF.

This chain links TRBV27 with TRBJ1-1; 7 bases are shared with TRBD1. Germline CDR1 and CDR2: MNHEY and SMNVEV (reference sequence). V gave up 6 bases and J gave up 5 bases; unmatched junction bases: 6. The CDR3 consists of 13 residues. CDR3 sequence (DNA): TGTGCCAGCAGCTTGACAGGGCGGACTGAAGCTTTCTTT. It specifies CASSLTGRTEAFF.

The genes are TRBV5-1 and TRBJ1-4; 7 positions agree with TRBD1. The V gene end was trimmed by 4 bases and the J gene end by 5 bases; junction bases not matched to a gene: 8. The germline V gene has CDR1 SGHRS and CDR2 YFSETQ. This CDR3 is 15 amino acids long. The CDR3 region is CASSLGTELNEKLFF. In DNA, the CDR3 is TGCGCCAGCAGCCTAGGGACAGAGCTAAATGAAAAACTGTTTTTT.

The chain links TRBV5-1 to TRBJ2-7, with D maybe TRBD2 (6 bases). Trimming shortened V by 4 bases and J by 3 bases, and 14 bases separated the two germline ends. The CDR3 contains 14 residues. Germline CDR1 reads SGHRS; CDR2 reads YFSETQ. The CDR3 is CASSPGDGGYEQYF. In DNA form, the CDR3 reads TGCGCCAGCAGCCCCGGTGACGGGGGCTACGAGCAGTACTTC.

The chain uses TRBV5-8 and TRBJ1-2, with 8 nucleotides matching TRBD1. CDR3 length: 14 amino acids. The J segment lost 5 bases and the V segment lost 0 bases, leaving 3 bases of the junction unmatched. Germline lookup yields CDR1 SGHTS and CDR2 YDEGEE. CDR3 in amino acids: CASSLGQGSYGYTF. As DNA, the CDR3 is TGTGCCAGCAGCTTGGGACAGGGGAGTTATGGCTACACCTTC.

Concerning this clone: Other DNA sequences of this sample code for an identical CDR3. The chain carries TRBV20-1 and TRBJ1-1; unclear D gene. This CDR3 contains 11 residues. Germline V lookup: CDR1 DFQATT, CDR2 SNEGSKA (reference sequence). The V end was cut by 5 bases, the J end by 1 base, with 5 bases between. The CDR3 loop reads CSARGNTEAFF. The CDR3 DNA follows: TGCAGTGCTCGGGGGAACACTGAAGCTTTCTTT.

The chain couples TRBV13 to TRBJ2-7, with D possibly TRBD2 on 6 matching bases. V was trimmed by 5 bases and J by 2 bases, leaving 13 bases between them. In germline, CDR1 is PRHDT, CDR2 FYEKMQ (reference sequence). This CDR3 spans 14 amino acids. The CDR3 loop is CASSPRGIPYEQYF. CDR3 coding DNA: TGTGCCAGCAGCCCCCGGGGGATTCCCTACGAGCAGTACTTC. Based on the CDR3 plus reference TRBV13 and TRBJ2-7, the full variable domain is AAGVIQSPRHLIKEKRETATLKCYPIPRHDTVYWYQQGPGQDPQFLISFYEKMQSDKGSIPDRFSAQQFSDYHSELNMSSLELGDSALYFCASSPRGIPYEQYFGPGTRLTVT.

This chain uses TRBV19 with TRBJ1-1; D is uncertain. The ends were cut back, 3 bases at V and 1 base at J, with 12 bases in the middle. Per the germline V gene, CDR1 is LNHDA and CDR2 is SQIVND (reference sequence). The CDR3 extends over 15 amino acids. This CDR3 reads CASSIGEWGNTEAFF. In DNA form, the CDR3 reads TGTGCCAGTAGTATCGGCGAGTGGGGGAACACTGAAGCTTTCTTT. The full variable domain, in which reference TRBV19 and TRBJ1-1 provide the parts outside the CDR3, is DGGITQSPKYLFRKEGQNVTLSCEQNLNHDAMYWYRQDPGQGLRLIYYSQIVNDFQKGDIAEGYSVSREKKESFPLTVTSAQKNPTAFYLCASSIGEWGNTEAFFGQGTRLTVV.

The chain carries TRBV6-6 and TRBJ1-2, with a tentative D call TRBD1 (5 bases). Looked up from germline, CDR1 is MNHNY and CDR2 is SVGAGI (reference sequence). The V gene lost 4 bases and the J gene lost 1 base, with 10 bases spanning the gap. The CDR3 length is 14 residues. The CDR3 nucleotides are TGTGCCAGCAGTTTCGGGACTTTTAACTATGGCTACACCTTC. It translates to CASSFGTFNYGYTF.

This chain connects TRBV28 to TRBJ1-1; D is perhaps TRBD1 (5 bases). Trimming took off 7 bases at V and 3 bases at J, with 15 bases between the two ends. This CDR3 has 14 amino acids. CDR1 MDHEN and CDR2 SYDVKM come from the germline V gene. CDR3 residues: CASIPTGGDTEAFF. In DNA, the CDR3 is TGTGCCAGCATCCCCACGGGAGGGGACACTGAAGCTTTCTTT.

This clone was seen a handful of times. The chain's CDR3 is CASSEAGYEQYF. For the CDR3, the DNA is TGTGCCAGCAGTGAGGCCGGCTACGAGCAGTACTTC. V and J are TRBV2 and TRBJ2-7; D uncertain. Trimming took off 3 bases at V and 3 bases at J, with 6 bases between the two ends. CDR1 SNHLY and CDR2 FYNNEI come from the germline V gene. This CDR3 has 12 residues.

V and J are TRBV19 and TRBJ2-1, with 9 nucleotides matching TRBD2. The CDR3 is 15 residues long. The V segment lost 7 bases and the J segment 8 bases; nucleotides outside the gene matches: 12. Germline V lookup: CDR1 LNHDA, CDR2 SQIVND (reference sequence). The CDR3 DNA reads as TGTGCCAGTACCATTACTAGCGGGTGGCGGCATGAGCAGTTCTTC. Translating gives CASTITSGWRHEQFF. The full variable domain, in which reference TRBV19 and TRBJ2-1 provide the parts outside the CDR3, is DGGITQSPKYLFRKEGQNVTLSCEQNLNHDAMYWYRQDPGQGLRLIYYSQIVNDFQKGDIAEGYSVSREKKESFPLTVTSAQKNPTAFYLCASTITSGWRHEQFFGPGTRLTVL.

This clone was recorded a few times. The chain has TRBV6-1 and TRBJ1-2, with 9 bases aligning to TRBD1. The germline V gene has CDR1 MNHNS and CDR2 SASEGT. This CDR3 comprises 13 residues. The ends lost 7 bases at V and 8 bases at J; junction bases unmatched: 8. Written as DNA, the CDR3 is TGTGCCAGCAAGGGGACAGGGCCCCTGGGCTACACCTTC. Its translation: CASKGTGPLGYTF.

Only a few counts were recorded for this clone. The V call is TRBV5-4, the J call TRBJ2-7; weak D call: TRBD2 (6 bases). V lost 3 bases and J 6 bases, leaving 13 bases between the germline ends. Germline values: CDR1 SGHNT, CDR2 YYREEE (reference sequence). CDR3 length equals 13 residues. CDR3 sequence reads: CASSWGDSLEQYF. The CDR3 DNA is TGTGCCAGCAGCTGGGGGGACTCCCTCGAGCAGTACTTC.

The table lists this clone with a count of one. V and J are TRBV4-2 and TRBJ2-3, with 7 bases identical to TRBD2. V shed 4 bases, J shed 1 base, and the junction held 8 bases outside the gene matches. From germline, CDR1 is LGHNA and CDR2 YNFKEQ. The CDR3 has 16 residues. CDR3 region: CASSRTLAARTDTQYF. The DNA for the CDR3 is TGTGCCAGCAGCCGAACTCTAGCGGCCCGCACAGATACGCAGTATTTT.